These 22 T cell receptor beta chains originate from one sample sequenced in a study of T cell responses to AZD1222 COVID-19 vaccine. Sequencing was performed with immunoSEQ multiplex PCR; in TCRdb, only in-frame clones are kept and a portion is missing. The sample consists of over 100,000 clones, more than 65% of them appearing once. The material sequenced was peripheral blood, taken on day 0 of AZD1222 vaccination. Receptors originate from an adult in good health.

The chain is built from TRBV27 and TRBJ2-4; no definite D call. V gave up 5 bases and J gave up 3 bases, with 14 bases separating them. Per the germline V gene, CDR1 is MNHEY and CDR2 is SMNVEV (reference sequence). The CDR3 has 15 residues. CDR3 loop: CASSPLAEDKNIQYF. CDR3 sequence (DNA): TGTGCCAGCAGTCCCCTGGCCGAAGACAAAAACATTCAGTACTTC.

V gene TRBV28 combines with J gene TRBJ2-3; weak D call: TRBD2 (5 bases). This CDR3 has 13 residues. From germline, CDR1 is MDHEN and CDR2 SYDVKM. V dropped 7 bases and J dropped 5 bases, with 13 bases sitting between them. For the CDR3, the DNA is TGTGCCAGCAACCGGGAAGATATAGATACGCAGTATTTT. Translation gives CASNREDIDTQYF.

The chain has TRBV6-6 and TRBJ1-5, with 9 bases aligning to TRBD1. Germline CDR1 is MNHNY and CDR2 is SVGAGI (reference sequence). V lost 4 bases to trimming and J lost 3 bases; unmatched junction nucleotides: 4. The length of the CDR3 is 15 residues. The CDR3 here is CASSWDREVNQPQHF. For the CDR3, the DNA is TGTGCCAGCAGTTGGGACAGGGAAGTCAATCAGCCCCAGCATTTT.

This chain links TRBV6-5 with TRBJ1-6; weak D call: TRBD1 (6 bases). This CDR3 contains 14 residues. Trimming stripped 5 bases from V and 5 bases from J, with 10 bases between. Looked up from germline, CDR1 is MNHEY and CDR2 is SVGAGI. The CDR3 sequence: CASSPRTDNSPLHF. DNA of the CDR3: TGTGCCAGCAGTCCCCGGACAGATAATTCACCCCTCCACTTT.

The chain carries TRBV19 and TRBJ1-5; D is unresolved. Trimming removed 6 bases from V and 3 bases from J, with 15 bases in between. The CDR3 consists of 15 residues. The germline V gene encodes CDR1 LNHDA and CDR2 SQIVND (reference sequence). CDR3 coding DNA: TGTGCCAGTAGCAAAACCGGGAAAACCAATCAGCCCCAGCATTTT. Its translation is CASSKTGKTNQPQHF.

The gene calls are TRBV4-1 and TRBJ1-1; 8 bases map to TRBD1. V trimming: 0 bases; J trimming: 4 bases; junction bases outside the gene matches: 4. Germline V gene data show CDR1 as MGHRA and CDR2 as YSYEKL. The CDR3 contains 15 residues. The CDR3 bases are TGCGCCAGCAGCCAAGAGAGGACAGGGACCACTGAAGCTTTCTTT. As protein: CASSQERTGTTEAFF.

V usage is TRBV7-8 and J usage is TRBJ2-7; no firm D call. Germline V gene data show CDR1 as SGHVS and CDR2 as FQNEAQ. Trimming stripped 5 bases from V and 6 bases from J, with 11 bases between. CDR3 size: 12 residues. CDR3 residues: CASSPERVEQYF. The CDR3 DNA is TGTGCCAGCAGCCCCGAAAGAGTCGAGCAGTACTTC. Together with reference TRBV7-8 and TRBJ2-7, the CDR3 gives the full variable domain: GAGVSQSPRYKVAKRGQDVALRCDPISGHVSLFWYQQALGQGPEFLTYFQNEAQLDKSGLPSDRFFAERPEGSVSTLKIQRTQQEDSAVYLCASSPERVEQYFGPGTRLTVT.

This clone was seen only once. This rearrangement joins TRBV3-1 (or the pseudogene TRBV3-2) to TRBJ1-4; D possibly corresponds to TRBD1 (6 bases). V lost 4 bases, J lost 0 bases, and 12 bases lay in between. Germline CDR1 LGHDT, CDR2 YNNKEL (reference sequence). This CDR3 region has 16 residues. The CDR3 nucleotides are TGTGCCAGCAGCCGGCGGGGGGGCTCAACTAATGAAAAACTGTTTTTT. Translation: CASSRRGGSTNEKLFF.

The rearrangement uses TRBV5-1 and TRBJ1-6; possible D gene TRBD1, 6 bases. V dropped 4 bases and J dropped 9 bases, with 14 bases sitting between them. Germline loops: CDR1 SGHRS, CDR2 YFSETQ. The CDR3 runs to 14 residues. This chain's CDR3 is CASSVGQRSSPLHF. CDR3 sequence (DNA): TGCGCCAGCAGCGTCGGACAGCGGTCTTCACCCCTCCACTTT.

The V gene is TRBV10-3, the J gene TRBJ1-1; D is uncertain. The CDR3 consists of 14 residues. From germline, CDR1 is ENHRY and CDR2 SYGVKD. The V and J ends lost 0 bases and 4 bases respectively, with 9 bases between them. The CDR3 bases are TGTGCCATCAGTGAGTCCGGTGTGGGCACTGAAGCTTTCTTT. Translation: CAISESGVGTEAFF.

V gene TRBV7-8 combines with J gene TRBJ2-7; TRBD1 is a possible D gene (6 bases). The CDR3 sequence is 16 residues long. V was pared by 5 bases and J by 3 bases, with 20 bases between. In germline, CDR1 is SGHVS, CDR2 FQNEAQ. This CDR3 is CASSPGQHTGFYEQYF. The CDR3 DNA is TGTGCCAGCAGCCCCGGGCAACACACAGGGTTCTACGAGCAGTACTTC.

The V and J genes are TRBV7-2 and TRBJ2-4; TRBD2 is a possible D gene (6 bases). The CDR3 sequence is 16 residues long. Trimming took 0 bases from V and 0 from J, leaving 9 bases between them. The V gene's germline CDR1 is SGHTA and CDR2 FQGNSA. The CDR3 nucleotides are TGTGCCAGCAGCTTAGCGGGAGGATTAGCCAAAAACATTCAGTACTTC. Amino acid sequence: CASSLAGGLAKNIQYF.

The chain is built from TRBV7-6 and TRBJ2-3; unclear D gene. Trimming left V 5 bases short and J 5 bases short, with 29 bases between. Germline V lookup: CDR1 SGHVS, CDR2 FNYEAQ. The CDR3 runs 19 residues. CDR3 protein: CASSPYPPVGQELRDTQYF. The DNA for the CDR3 is TGTGCCAGCAGCCCCTATCCCCCGGTTGGGCAGGAACTCCGAGATACGCAGTATTTT.

This clone was seen only once. The rearrangement links TRBV7-9 to TRBJ2-5; D might be TRBD1 (5 bases). V was clipped by 3 bases and J by 4 bases, with 9 bases between them. The CDR3 sequence is 13 residues long. CDR1 and CDR2 from the germline V gene are SEHNR and FQNEAQ (reference sequence). The CDR3: CASSFRAPETQYF. CDR3 bases: TGTGCCAGCAGCTTCAGGGCCCCAGAGACCCAGTACTTC.

V usage is TRBV7-9 and J usage is TRBJ1-2; 9 bases line up with TRBD1. V was clipped by 3 bases and J by 6 bases; unmatched bases: 8. Germline-derived CDR1 and CDR2 are SEHNR and FQNEAQ (reference sequence). CDR3 size: 15 residues. For the CDR3, the DNA is TGTGCCAGCAGCTTTTCCGGGACAGGGTTTGATGGCTACACCTTC. Amino acids: CASSFSGTGFDGYTF.

The rearrangement uses TRBV9 and TRBJ2-7; possibly TRBD2 for D (5 bases). V was shortened by 0 bases and J by 3 bases, with 10 bases between the two germline ends. The germline CDR1 and CDR2 sequences are SGDLS and YYNGEE. The CDR3 is 14 residues long. CDR3 loop: CASSVEASSYEQYF. The CDR3 region has the DNA TGTGCCAGCAGCGTAGAAGCTAGCAGCTACGAGCAGTACTTC.

V usage is TRBV9 and J usage is TRBJ2-3; D uncertain. Germline CDR1 reads SGDLS; CDR2 reads YYNGEE. This CDR3 has 15 amino acids. Trimming shortened V by 1 base and J by 0 bases, and 9 bases separated the two germline ends. The CDR3 DNA follows: TGTGCCAGCAGCGTACTAGTATCTAGCACAGATACGCAGTATTTT. Residues: CASSVLVSSTDTQYF.

The chain is built from TRBV12-3 or TRBV12-4 and TRBJ1-2; 7 positions match TRBD1. The CDR3 contains 13 residues. V gave up 6 bases and J gave up 4 bases; unmatched junction bases: 5. The CDR3 bases are TGTGCCAGCAGGCACAGACAGGGCTATGGCTACACCTTC. As protein: CASRHRQGYGYTF.

The rearrangement joins TRBV18 to TRBJ2-7, with D tentatively TRBD2 (6 bases). CDR1 is KGHSH and CDR2 is LQKENI in the germline V gene. Deletions cut 3 bases from V and 4 bases from J, with 13 bases between. The CDR3 totals 14 residues. In nucleotides, the CDR3 is TGTGCCAGCTCACCGCCGACTAGATTATACGAGCAGTACTTC. Translating it yields CASSPPTRLYEQYF.

The genes are TRBV4-3 and TRBJ2-2; 8 nucleotides line up with TRBD1. Germline CDR1 is LGHNA and CDR2 is YSLEER. CDR3 length equals 16 residues. The junction had 8 bases not matched to a gene; V was cut back by 3 bases and J by 5 bases. The CDR3 loop is CASSQKTGALTGELFF. The CDR3, as DNA: TGCGCCAGCAGCCAGAAGACAGGGGCCTTGACCGGGGAGCTGTTTTTT.

This clone was counted once. This chain joins TRBV11-2 and TRBJ1-3; D ambiguous. This CDR3 region has 13 residues. V lost 8 bases and J 0 bases, leaving 8 bases between the germline ends. Germline CDR1 and CDR2: SGHAT and FQNNGV. DNA for the CDR3: TGTGCCAGCCGGACTACCTCTGGAAACACCATATATTTT. Its protein product is CASRTTSGNTIYF. The full variable domain, with the rest looked up from reference TRBV11-2 and TRBJ1-3, is EAGVAQSPRYKIIEKRQSVAFWCNPISGHATLYWYQQILGQGPKLLIQFQNNGVVDDSQLPKDRFSAERLKGVDSTLKIQPAKLEDSAVYLCASRTTSGNTIYFGEGSWLTVV.

V and J are TRBV18 and TRBJ1-6; D uncertain. Germline CDR1 reads KGHSH; CDR2 reads LQKENI. The length of the CDR3 is 14 residues. V was trimmed by 4 bases and J by 6 bases, leaving 10 bases between them. CDR3 loop: CASSLYGINSPLHF. CDR3 sequence (DNA): TGTGCCAGCTCACTATACGGGATTAATTCACCCCTCCACTTT.